This T cell receptor (beta chain) was observed in a study of CD8 T cells in ankylosing spondylitis. TCRdb independently ran MiXCR on the 5' RACE reads; one entry per CDR3 protein. This table has 390,000 or so distinct CDR3 sequences, more than 20% appearing once. Study-level findings and limits: A TCR beta motif of roughly 8 highly homologous variants seemed to mark ankylosing spondylitis blood.

This clonotype was seen only a few times. The antigen is undetermined. The V end lost 3 bases, the J end lost 0 bases, and 12 bases lay between the germline ends. The CDR3 contains 16 residues. Germline CDR1 reads DFQATT; CDR2 reads SNEGSKA (reference sequence). The sequenced sample was blood, either unsorted or a sorted T cell fraction (not recorded which). The chain carries TRBV20-1 and TRBJ2-6; tentative D call: TRBD1 (6 bases). This clonotype was obtained from a male donor with ankylosing spondylitis. The CDR3 protein is CSASNRESSGANVLTF. DNA for the CDR3: TGCAGTGCTAGTAACAGGGAGAGCTCTGGGGCCAACGTCCTGACTTTC.